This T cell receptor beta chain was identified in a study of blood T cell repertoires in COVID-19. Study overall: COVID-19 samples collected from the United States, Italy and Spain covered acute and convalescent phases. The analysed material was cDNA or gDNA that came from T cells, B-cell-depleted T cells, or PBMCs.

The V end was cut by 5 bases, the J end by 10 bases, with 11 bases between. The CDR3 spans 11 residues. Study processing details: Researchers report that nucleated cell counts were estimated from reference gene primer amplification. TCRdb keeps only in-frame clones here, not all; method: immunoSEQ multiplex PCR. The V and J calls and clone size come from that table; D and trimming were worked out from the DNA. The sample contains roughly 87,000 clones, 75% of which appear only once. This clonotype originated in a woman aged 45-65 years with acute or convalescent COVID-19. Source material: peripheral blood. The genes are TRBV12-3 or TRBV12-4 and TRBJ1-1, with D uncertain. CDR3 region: CASSDRGAAFF. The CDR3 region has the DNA TGTGCCAGCAGTGACCGGGGTGCAGCTTTCTTT.